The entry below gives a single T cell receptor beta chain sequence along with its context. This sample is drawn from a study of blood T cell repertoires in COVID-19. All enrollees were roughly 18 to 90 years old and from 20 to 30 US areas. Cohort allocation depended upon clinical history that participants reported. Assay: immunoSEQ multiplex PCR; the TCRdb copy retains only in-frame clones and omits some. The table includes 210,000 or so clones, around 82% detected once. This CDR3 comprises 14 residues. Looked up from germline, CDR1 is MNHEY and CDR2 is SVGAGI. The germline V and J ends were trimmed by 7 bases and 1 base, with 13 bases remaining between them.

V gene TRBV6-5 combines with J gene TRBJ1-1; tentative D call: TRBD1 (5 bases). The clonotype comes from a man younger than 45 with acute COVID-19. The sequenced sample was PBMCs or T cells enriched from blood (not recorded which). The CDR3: CASTPGEWNTEAFF. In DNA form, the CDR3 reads TGTGCCAGCACCCCGGGGGAGTGGAACACTGAAGCTTTCTTT.